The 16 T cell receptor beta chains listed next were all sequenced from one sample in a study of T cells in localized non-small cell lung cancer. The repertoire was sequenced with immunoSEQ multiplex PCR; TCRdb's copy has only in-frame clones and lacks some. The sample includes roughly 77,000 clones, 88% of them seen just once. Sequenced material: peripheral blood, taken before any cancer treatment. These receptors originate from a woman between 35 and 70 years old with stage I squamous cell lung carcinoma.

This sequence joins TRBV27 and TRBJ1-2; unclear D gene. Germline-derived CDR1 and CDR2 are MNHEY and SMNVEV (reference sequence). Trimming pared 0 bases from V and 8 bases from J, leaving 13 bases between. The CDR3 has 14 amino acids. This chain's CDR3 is CASSLSWSAGGYTF. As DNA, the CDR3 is TGTGCCAGCAGTTTATCGTGGTCCGCTGGGGGCTACACCTTC.

CDR3 coding DNA: TGTGCCAGCAGTTATTCTTGGCACGATAATTCACCCCTCCACTTT. It specifies CASSYSWHDNSPLHF. The genes are TRBV6-5 and TRBJ1-6; D is unclear. Germline CDR1 is MNHEY and CDR2 is SVGAGI. The CDR3 has 15 amino acids. V was shortened by 3 bases and J by 5 bases, with 11 bases between the two germline ends.

CDR3 in amino acids: CASSEALVSPNYGYTF. CDR3 bases: TGTGCCAGCAGTGAAGCGCTGGTATCACCTAACTATGGCTACACCTTC. The chain employs TRBV2 and TRBJ1-2; D remains ambiguous. V was clipped by 0 bases and J by 0 bases, with 11 bases between them. This CDR3 has 16 amino acids. The germline CDR1 and CDR2 sequences are SNHLY and FYNNEI.

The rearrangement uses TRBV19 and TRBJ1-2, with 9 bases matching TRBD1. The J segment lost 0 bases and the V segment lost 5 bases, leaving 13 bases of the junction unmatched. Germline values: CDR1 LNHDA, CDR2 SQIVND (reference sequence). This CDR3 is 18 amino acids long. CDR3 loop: CASSPSRQGDSPNYGYTF. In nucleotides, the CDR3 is TGTGCCAGTAGTCCTTCTCGACAGGGGGATTCCCCTAACTATGGCTACACCTTC.

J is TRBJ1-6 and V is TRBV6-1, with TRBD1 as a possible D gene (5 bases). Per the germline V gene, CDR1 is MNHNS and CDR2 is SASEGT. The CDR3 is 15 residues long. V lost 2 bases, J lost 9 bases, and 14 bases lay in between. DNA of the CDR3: TGTGCCAGCAGTGAAATTCGGGGGATGGGTTCACCCCTCCACTTT. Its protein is CASSEIRGMGSPLHF.

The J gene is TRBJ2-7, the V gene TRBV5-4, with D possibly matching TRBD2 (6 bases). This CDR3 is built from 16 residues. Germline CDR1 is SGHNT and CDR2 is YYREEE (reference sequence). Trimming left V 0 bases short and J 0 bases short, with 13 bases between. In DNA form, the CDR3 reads TGTGCCAGCAGCTTGGGAGTTAGCGGATACTCCTACGAGCAGTACTTC. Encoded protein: CASSLGVSGYSYEQYF.

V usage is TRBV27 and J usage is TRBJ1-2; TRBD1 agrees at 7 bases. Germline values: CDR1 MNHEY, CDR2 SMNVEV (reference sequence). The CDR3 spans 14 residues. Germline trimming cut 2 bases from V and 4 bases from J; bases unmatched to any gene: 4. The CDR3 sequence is CASSLTGATYGYTF. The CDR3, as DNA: TGTGCCAGCAGTTTAACAGGGGCGACCTATGGCTACACCTTC.

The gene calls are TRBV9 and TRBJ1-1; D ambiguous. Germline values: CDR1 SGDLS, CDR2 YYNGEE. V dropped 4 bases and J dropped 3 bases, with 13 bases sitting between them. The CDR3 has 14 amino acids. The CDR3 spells CASSQRSRDTEAFF. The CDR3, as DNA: TGTGCCAGCAGCCAGCGTTCGAGGGACACTGAAGCTTTCTTT.

CDR3 amino acids: CASSRLVTIDEQFF. The CDR3 region has the DNA TGTGCCAGCAGTAGACTAGTGACGATCGATGAGCAGTTCTTC. The V and J genes are TRBV2 and TRBJ2-1; D may be TRBD2 (6 bases). Trimming cost V 5 bases and J 8 bases, with 16 bases left between them. Germline V gene data show CDR1 as SNHLY and CDR2 as FYNNEI. The CDR3 loop spans 14 amino acids.

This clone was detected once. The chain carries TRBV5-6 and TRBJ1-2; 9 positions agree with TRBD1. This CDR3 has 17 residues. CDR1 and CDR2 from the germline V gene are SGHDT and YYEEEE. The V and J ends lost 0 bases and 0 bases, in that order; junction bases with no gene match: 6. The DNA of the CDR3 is TGTGCCAGCAGCTTGGTCACAGGGGGCACTTCTAACTATGGCTACACCTTC. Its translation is CASSLVTGGTSNYGYTF.

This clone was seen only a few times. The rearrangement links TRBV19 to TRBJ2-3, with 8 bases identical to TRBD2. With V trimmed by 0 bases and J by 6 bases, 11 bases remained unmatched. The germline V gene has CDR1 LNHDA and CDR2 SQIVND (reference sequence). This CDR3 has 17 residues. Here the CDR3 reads CASSIEVGGGYADTQYF. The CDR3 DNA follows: TGTGCCAGTAGTATAGAGGTTGGCGGGGGGTATGCGGATACGCAGTATTTT. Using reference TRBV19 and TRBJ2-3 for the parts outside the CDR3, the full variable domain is DGGITQSPKYLFRKEGQNVTLSCEQNLNHDAMYWYRQDPGQGLRLIYYSQIVNDFQKGDIAEGYSVSREKKESFPLTVTSAQKNPTAFYLCASSIEVGGGYADTQYFGPGTRLTVL.

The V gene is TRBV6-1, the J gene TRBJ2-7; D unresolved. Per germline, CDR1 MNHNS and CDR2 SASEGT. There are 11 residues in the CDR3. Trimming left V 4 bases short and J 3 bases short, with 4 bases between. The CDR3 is CASSGDYEQYF. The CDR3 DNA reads TGTGCCAGCAGTGGGGACTACGAGCAGTACTTC.

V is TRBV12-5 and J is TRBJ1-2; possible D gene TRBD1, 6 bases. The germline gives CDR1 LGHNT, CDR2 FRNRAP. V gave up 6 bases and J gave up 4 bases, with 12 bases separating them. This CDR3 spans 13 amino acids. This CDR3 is CASGHRDLYGYTF. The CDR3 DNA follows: TGTGCTAGTGGACACAGGGATCTCTATGGCTACACCTTC.

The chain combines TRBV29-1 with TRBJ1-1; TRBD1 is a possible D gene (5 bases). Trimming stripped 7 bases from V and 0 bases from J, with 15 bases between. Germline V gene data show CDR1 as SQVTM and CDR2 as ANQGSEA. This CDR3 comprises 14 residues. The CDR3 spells CSANLDRLNTEAFF. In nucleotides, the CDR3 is TGCAGCGCCAATCTAGACAGATTGAACACTGAAGCTTTCTTT.

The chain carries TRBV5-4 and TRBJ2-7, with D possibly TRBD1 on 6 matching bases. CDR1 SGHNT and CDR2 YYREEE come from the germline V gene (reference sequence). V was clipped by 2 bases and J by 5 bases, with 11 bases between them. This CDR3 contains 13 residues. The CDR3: CASSFRGGDEQYF. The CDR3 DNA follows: TGTGCCAGCAGCTTTAGAGGGGGTGACGAGCAGTACTTC.

The DNA for the CDR3 is TGTGCCAGCAGCGTAGGGGGCGGGGTTAAGGATACGCAGTATTTT. Its protein is CASSVGGGVKDTQYF. The chain has TRBV9 and TRBJ2-3; tentative D call: TRBD2 (6 bases). The CDR3 covers 15 residues. In germline, CDR1 is SGDLS, CDR2 YYNGEE. V was cut by 0 bases and J by 6 bases, with 14 bases left in between.